This T cell receptor beta chain was obtained from a study of molecular identifiers for immune sequencing clone quantification (dated by TCRdb to the late 2010s). Background for the entire study: For a replicate experiment, RNA from approximately 20,000 or 98,000 naive CD8 T cells was divided into five aliquots, and four of the five aliquots were sequenced. This methods study used CD8 T cells to benchmark TCR RNA copy counting and molecular-identifier clustering-based TCR repertoire sequencing (MIDCIRS). Study-wide findings and limitations: Modeling gave around 2.7 recovered TCR RNA copies per cell versus 9.5 to 10 by digital PCR, implying roughly 29% capture efficiency. In CMV-specific effector cells, clones with more than 20 RNA copies contained over 98% of molecules, whereas in naive cells such clones contained under 1% of molecules. Spiked-in Jurkat TCR RNA equal to a single cell's worth was reported to be detectable even within 1,100,000 naive CD8 T cells. When barcode sub-clustering was left out, chimeric consensus sequences inflated TCR diversity, with chimeras reaching as high as 47%. Highly expanded clone sizes could be underestimated if identical TCR molecules share a barcode. The naive libraries included spiked-in Jurkat TCR RNA (around nine copies' worth), and this Jurkat TCR RNA is not part of the donor repertoire.

Libraries were constructed by PCR. The listed sequencing device is NextSeq 500. Preparation of bulk TCR libraries followed a previously described approach, with the TCR primers listed in Table S5. Total RNA was purified with the Qiagen AllPrep DNA/RNA kit. Reads from multiple sequencing runs of the same library were pooled before analysis. As for how the authors treated the data: Reads were retained only if an exact TCR constant sequence was present, and the retained reads were trimmed to 150 nt and grouped according to their 12-nt molecular barcodes. Reads within each barcode group were sub-clustered using a 15% Levenshtein threshold, and quality-weighted consensus sequences were constructed for each RNA molecule. Non-functional sequences were removed, as were lower-count sequences one edit away from another. Based on a fit of two negative binomial distributions, barcode sub-clusters having less than 20% of the maximum read count were discarded. The raw public reads went through TCRdb reprocessing: fastp at Q25, MiXCR clone calling, in-frame beta chains kept. Rows matching on CDR3 protein sequence are summarized as one entry with the most common DNA and genes. V and J calls and clone size were set by TCRdb, not the authors. The sample table lists roughly 320,000 distinct CDR3 sequences, about 23% of them with a count of one. Of the sample, around 0.7% falls within the top ten clones.

For this chain, trimming is 4 bases at the V end and 4 bases at the J end, and the number of junction bases without a gene match is 10. From the cysteine up to the phenylalanine, the CDR3 has a length of 16 residues. Only the CDR3 part of the read is kept: 48 bases, read in frame from the first base. Naive CD8 T cell libraries were made from 20,000 to 1,000,000 sorted cells using 10%, 30% or 50% of purified RNA. Naive CD8 T cells, defined as CD8+CD4-CCR7+CD45RA+, were FACS-sorted into RLT Plus buffer on a BD FACSAria II. To test detection sensitivity, Jurkat RNA equal to about nine TCR copies was added to samples of about 20,000-1,000,000 naive CD8 T cells. Enrichment of CD8 T cells was done with RosetteSep CD8+ T Cell Enrichment Cocktail plus Ficoll-Paque, and ACK red cell lysis came afterward. This clonotype was detected many times. Its antigen has not been determined. Base qualities are not recorded, but no much larger clone differs from it by a single base.

The sample was naive CD8+ T cells from blood, with Jurkat cell RNA spiked in. The meaning of the sample's cell subset or site label: FACS-sorted CD8+CD4-CCR7+CD45RA+ naive T cells. This receptor was identified in a human donor in good health. Some libraries in this study had Jurkat cell RNA spiked in. The chain couples TRBV12-3 or TRBV12-4 to TRBJ1-2; TRBD1 lines up with 9 middle nucleotides. This receptor has the CDR3 CASSYRTGAVVYGYTF. The sequenced DNA is TGTGCCAGCAGTTACCGGACAGGGGCGGTGGTCTATGGCTACACCTTC.